These 7 T cell receptor beta chains came from one sample sequenced in a study of beta chain features in type 1 diabetes. Investigators reverse transcribed all isolated RNA, so they sequenced expressed TCRB transcripts. Using immunoSEQ multiplex PCR, the repertoire was profiled, and TCRdb retains in-frame clones only, with some absent. The sample consists of about 260,000 clones, roughly 70% of them appearing once. Sequencing was performed on naive CD4+ T cells from blood. These receptor sequences come from a man younger than 45 in good health.

This chain joins TRBV30 and TRBJ2-5; D is ambiguous. Germline CDR1 reads GTSNPN; CDR2 reads SVGIG (reference sequence). Trimming took 0 bases from V and 4 from J, leaving 9 bases between them. The CDR3 runs 13 residues. CDR3 protein: CAWSVRSVETQYF. Written as DNA, the CDR3 is TGTGCCTGGAGTGTACGGTCAGTAGAGACCCAGTACTTC.

In nucleotides, the CDR3 is TGTGCCCAAAGGGTCAACGGGGCCAACGTCCTGACTTTC. Its translation is CAQRVNGANVLTF. V is TRBV30 and J is TRBJ2-6; D gene uncertain. Germline V lookup: CDR1 GTSNPN, CDR2 SVGIG (reference sequence). V was pared by 8 bases and J by 4 bases, with 12 bases between. The CDR3 runs 13 residues.

The CDR3 spells CASSGSSYEQYF. CDR3 in DNA: TGTGCCAGCAGTGGGAGTTCCTACGAGCAGTACTTC. The chain carries TRBV25-1 and TRBJ2-7; no definite D call. The V gene's germline CDR1 is MGHDK and CDR2 SYGVNS. V was pared by 4 bases and J by 1 base, with 5 bases between. This CDR3 comprises 12 residues.

CDR3 region: CASSPEGQETDTQYF. The CDR3 DNA is TGTGCCAGCAGCCCAGAGGGACAGGAAACAGATACGCAGTATTTT. The chain combines TRBV9 with TRBJ2-3, with 8 nucleotides matching TRBD1. Germline V gene data show CDR1 as SGDLS and CDR2 as YYNGEE. The junction had 7 bases not matched to a gene; V was cut back by 4 bases and J by 3 bases. The CDR3 loop spans 15 amino acids.

The V and J genes are TRBV13 and TRBJ2-3; 9 bases line up with TRBD2. V was pared by 5 bases and J by 1 base, with 7 bases of the junction left unmatched. Germline loops: CDR1 PRHDT, CDR2 FYEKMQ (reference sequence). The CDR3 has 16 residues. The CDR3 DNA sequence: TGTGCCAGCAGCGACCGGAGGACTAGCGGCACAGATACGCAGTATTTT. This codes for CASSDRRTSGTDTQYF.

The chain carries TRBV10-3 and TRBJ2-7; the match to TRBD1 covers 8 bases. With V trimmed by 2 bases and J by 6 bases, 6 bases remained unmatched. CDR3 size: 14 residues. Germline CDR1 ENHRY, CDR2 SYGVKD. CDR3 nucleotide sequence: TGTGCCATCAGTGAGCCCAGGGGGCAAAGCGAGCAGTACTTC. This codes for CAISEPRGQSEQYF.

The chain couples TRBV29-1 to TRBJ2-1, with D unresolved. The CDR3 is 16 amino acids. Germline CDR1 and CDR2: SQVTM and ANQGSEA. V gave up 2 bases and J gave up 0 bases, with 14 bases separating them. This chain's CDR3 is CSVEFGGPTSYNEQFF. The CDR3 bases are TGCAGCGTTGAATTTGGTGGCCCCACCTCCTACAATGAGCAGTTCTTC.